A selection of T cell receptor beta chains follows, all from one sample in a study of shared clonotypes between healthy human individuals. The method was immunoSEQ multiplex PCR; TCRdb's version includes in-frame clones alone and lacks a portion of them. Of about 1,500,000 clones listed, about 96% are singletons. The sample taken for sequencing was naive CD4+ T cells sorted from blood. The source is a young man in good health. CDR3s include the opening cysteine and the closing phenylalanine or tryptophan. The order of the fields is CDR3 DNA, CDR3 protein, D gene, CDR3 length, V gene, J gene. D genes are given only for firm matches.

TGCGCCAGCAGCTTACCGGGACAGGGACCTTCCGGGGGCGTTAGAGAGACCCAGTACTTC,CASSLPGQGPSGGVRETQYF,TRBD1,20,TRBV5-1,TRBJ2-5
TGTGCCAGCAGCTTTTACAGGGGATCTGGGGCCAACGTCCTGACTTTC,CASSFYRGSGANVLTF,TRBD1,16,TRBV11-2,TRBJ2-6
TGTGCCAGCACAGGGGGCATCTACCAAGAGACCCAGTACTTC,CASTGGIYQETQYF,TRBD1,14,TRBV2,TRBJ2-5
TGTGCCAGCAGTTCCCTAGCGGGAGAGGGTTACAGTTACGAGCAGTACTTC,CASSSLAGEGYSYEQYF,TRBD2,17,TRBV28,TRBJ2-7
TGTGCCATCAGTGATCCCCCAGGGACCTACGAGCAGTACTTC,CAISDPPGTYEQYF,.,14,TRBV10-3,TRBJ2-7
TGCAGCGTTGAAAGGAGGGGGAACACTGAAGCTTTCTTT,CSVERRGNTEAFF,.,13,TRBV29-1,TRBJ1-1
TGTGCCAGCAGCCGAGGACTAGTTTCCTACAATGAGCAGTTCTTC,CASSRGLVSYNEQFF,TRBD2,15,TRBV7-3,TRBJ2-1
TGTGCCAGCAGTTCCACCGGGACGCAAGAGACCCAGTACTTC,CASSSTGTQETQYF,.,14,TRBV28,TRBJ2-5
TGTGCCAGCAGGACGGGAACCTACAATGAGCAGTTCTTC,CASRTGTYNEQFF,.,13,TRBV6-1,TRBJ2-1
TGTGCCAGCAACCCAAGCGGGTTTAATGAGCAGTTCTTC,CASNPSGFNEQFF,.,13,TRBV9,TRBJ2-1
TGTGCCAGCAGCTTAGCTGGACAGATCAATCAGCCCCAGCATTTT,CASSLAGQINQPQHF,.,15,TRBV7-9,TRBJ1-5
TGTGCCAGCGGAGAAGGGGCCTCAATGAACACTGAAGCTTTCTTT,CASGEGASMNTEAFF,.,15,TRBV6-1,TRBJ1-1
TGCAGCGTGAGACCGAAGTTTGAGAACATAGCCAAAAACATTCAGTACTTC,CSVRPKFENIAKNIQYF,.,17,TRBV29-1,TRBJ2-4
TGTGCCAGCAGCGCTCCCGGGACCCGTCCCCAGAACACTGAAGCTTTCTTT,CASSAPGTRPQNTEAFF,.,17,TRBV7-8,TRBJ1-1
TGTGCCAGCAGTGTGAACAGATTAGCGAGACTGGATCAGCCCCAGCATTTT,CASSVNRLARLDQPQHF,.,17,TRBV2,TRBJ1-5
TGTGCCAGCAGCTTGTTTGGCAGTACCGGCAATCAGCCCCAGCATTTT,CASSLFGSTGNQPQHF,.,16,TRBV5-6,TRBJ1-5
TGTGCCAGCAGCCAAGGACCGTCCTACAATGAGCAGTTCTTC,CASSQGPSYNEQFF,.,14,TRBV4-2,TRBJ2-1
TGTGCCAGCAGCTCGGGGACTAGCGGAGTAGTTCCCGGGCAGTACTTC,CASSSGTSGVVPGQYF,TRBD2,16,TRBV5-4,TRBJ2-7
TGTGCCAGCAGCTTAGCAGTCGGCAATCTGGGCTCCTACGAGCAGTACTTC,CASSLAVGNLGSYEQYF,.,17,TRBV11-2,TRBJ2-7
TGTGCCAGCAGCGTTCTTCCGGGAGTGTCAGAGACCCAGTACTTC,CASSVLPGVSETQYF,.,15,TRBV9,TRBJ2-5
TGTGCCTGGGGAAGGGGCCCCTACGAGCAGTACTTC,CAWGRGPYEQYF,.,12,TRBV30,TRBJ2-7
TGTGCCAGCAGCTTGGAATGGTTAACTCTTAGCTCCTACGAGCAGTACTTC,CASSLEWLTLSSYEQYF,.,17,TRBV5-8,TRBJ2-7
TGTGCCAGCAGCGTGACCAATGAGCAGTTCTTC,CASSVTNEQFF,.,11,TRBV9,TRBJ2-1
TGTGCCAGCAGCTACGTTGGGACAGGAAGCGCCGGGGAACTGTTTTTT,CASSYVGTGSAGELFF,TRBD1,16,TRBV6-5,TRBJ1-4
TGTGCCACCAACCCGGGGCCTGAAGCTTTCTTT,CATNPGPEAFF,.,11,TRBV21-1,TRBJ1-1
TGCGCCAGCAGCCCCGGGAGGGATTATAATGAAAAACTGTTTTTT,CASSPGRDYNEKLFF,.,15,TRBV5-1,TRBJ1-4
TGTGCCAGCAGGTCGGCACAGACTAACTATGGCTACACCTTC,CASRSAQTNYGYTF,.,14,TRBV6-1,TRBJ1-2
TGTGCCAGCGAGGATGGGGGCCCGAAGACCCAGTACTTC,CASEDGGPKTQYF,.,13,TRBV28,TRBJ2-5